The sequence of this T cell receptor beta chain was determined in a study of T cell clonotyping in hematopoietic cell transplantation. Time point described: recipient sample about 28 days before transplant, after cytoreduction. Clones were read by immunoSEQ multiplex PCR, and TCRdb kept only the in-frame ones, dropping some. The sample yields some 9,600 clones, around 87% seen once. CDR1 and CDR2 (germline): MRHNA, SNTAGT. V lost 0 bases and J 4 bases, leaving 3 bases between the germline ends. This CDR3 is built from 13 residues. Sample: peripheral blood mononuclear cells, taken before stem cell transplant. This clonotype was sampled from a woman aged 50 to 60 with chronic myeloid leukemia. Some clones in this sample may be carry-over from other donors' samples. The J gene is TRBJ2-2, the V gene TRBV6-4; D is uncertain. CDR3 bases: TGTGCCAGCAGTGACTCGGGCACCGGGGAGCTGTTTTTT. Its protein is CASSDSGTGELFF.